Sequencing of this TCR beta chain was carried out in a study of shared T cell receptors in the human thymus (dated by TCRdb to about 2021). In the study overall: The study investigated the way shared, self-reactive T-cell receptor alpha chains are produced in the human thymus.

The CDR3 holds 16 amino acids from the cysteine to the phenylalanine. The DNA shown is the 48-base CDR3, in frame from base 1. The germline V gene provides CDR1 SGHVS and CDR2 FNYEAQ. The V end gives up 1 base and the J end 4 bases, leaving 8 bases in the junction not matched to a gene. To prepare the library, the immunoSEQ multiplex PCR assay was applied. TCRdb provides this immuneACCESS table in a form limited to in-frame rearrangements. Some clones are lacking; in checked studies, under half of them reflect an unresolved V gene, and why the rest are absent is not known. This sample holds roughly 710,000 clones; around 85% were observed only once. The top ten constitute about 0.011% of the sample. Points on this clone: Which antigen it targets is not known. Base-call qualities are not available, and no considerably larger clone is one nucleotide away.

This sample also belongs to another study, concerning human thymus T cells. Taken from the second paper: Donors were immunologically healthy infants undergoing open corrective cardiac surgery for congenital heart defects in Finland. Thymus tissue was collected as surgical resects that were removed during corrective cardiac surgery. Both the thymic and the peripheral blood repertoires appeared to show biased V and J gene segment usage. The related research found that thymic TCR repertoires overlapped highly between unrelated individuals. The study characterized TCR alpha and beta repertoires from seven to nine infant thymus samples and a few related peripheral blood samples. The infant donors were roughly 6 to 244 days old, and the cohort included over 5 males and a couple of females. Thymocytes were freed from the tissue by mechanical means and kept at -70 degrees C as pellets of roughly 8.5-31 million cells. Genomic DNA was extracted from frozen cell pellets with a QIAsymphony instrument. Using the immunoSEQ multiplex PCR assay, the TCRB and TCRAD loci were amplified from a standardized quantity of quality-controlled genomic DNA. The amplicons spanned the V(D)J region and were long enough to cover the CDR3 and allow V and J genes to be identified. The commercial immunoSEQ service was used to sequence amplicons on an Illumina platform. Primer bias and sequencing errors were corrected using previously described methods, and TCRAD and TCRB definitions followed the IMGT database. Analysis of the repertoires was done with immunoSEQ Analyzer 3.0 and VDJTools and included basic statistics, V/J segment usage, diversity estimates, rarefaction and pairwise overlap. Chao1, ChaoE, Efron-Thisted, Shannon and inverse Simpson indices were used to estimate diversity, which was also estimated on datasets down-sampled to the smallest sample. Repertoire overlap was determined by strict matching of CDR3 nucleotide sequence, V gene and J gene, and Jaccard-based multidimensional scaling clustering was applied. On average, about 730,000 unique TCRB clonotypes were obtained from thymus samples, compared with 70,000 to 90,000 from blood samples.

This sequence uses TRBV7-6 and TRBJ1-1; a stretch of 8 junction bases matches TRBD1. Material for sequencing was thymocytes. The origin of this receptor is a girl less than two years old with a congenital heart defect. Donor details come from another sample of the same person, matched by shared clones. The CDR3 reads as follows: CASSLVGGRGPTEAFF. The bases are TGTGCCAGCAGCTTAGTAGGGGGCAGGGGGCCCACTGAAGCTTTCTTT.